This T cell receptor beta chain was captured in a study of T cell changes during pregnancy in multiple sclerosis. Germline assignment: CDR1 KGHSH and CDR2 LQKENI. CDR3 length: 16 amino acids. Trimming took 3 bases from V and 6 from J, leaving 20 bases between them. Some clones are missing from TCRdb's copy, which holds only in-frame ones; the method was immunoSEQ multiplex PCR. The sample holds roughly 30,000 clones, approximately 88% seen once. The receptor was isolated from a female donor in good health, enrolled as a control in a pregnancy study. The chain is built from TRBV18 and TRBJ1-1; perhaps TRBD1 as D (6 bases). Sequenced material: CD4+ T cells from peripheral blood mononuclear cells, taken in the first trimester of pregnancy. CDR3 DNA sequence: TGTGCCAGCTCACCGTGGGGAGGGGGGATGGCCGCTGAAGCTTTCTTT. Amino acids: CASSPWGGGMAAEAFF. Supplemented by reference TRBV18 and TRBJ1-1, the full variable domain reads NAGVMQNPRHLVRRRGQEARLRCSPMKGHSHVYWYRQLPEEGLKFMVYLQKENIIDESGMPKERFSAEFPKEGPSILRIQQVVRGDSAAYFCASSPWGGGMAAEAFFGQGTRLTVV.